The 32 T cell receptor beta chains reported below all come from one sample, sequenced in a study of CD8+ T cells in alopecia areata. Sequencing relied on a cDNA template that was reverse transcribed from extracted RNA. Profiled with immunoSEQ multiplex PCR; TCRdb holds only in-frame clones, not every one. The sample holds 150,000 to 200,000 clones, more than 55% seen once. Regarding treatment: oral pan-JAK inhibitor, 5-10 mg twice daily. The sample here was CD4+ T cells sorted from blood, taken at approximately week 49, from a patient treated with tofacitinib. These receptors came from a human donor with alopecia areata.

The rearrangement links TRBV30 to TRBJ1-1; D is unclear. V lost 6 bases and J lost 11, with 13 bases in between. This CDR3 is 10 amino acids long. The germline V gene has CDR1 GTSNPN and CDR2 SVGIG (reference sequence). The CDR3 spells CACRVSRAFF. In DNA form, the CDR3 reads TGTGCCTGTAGGGTATCGAGGGCTTTCTTT.

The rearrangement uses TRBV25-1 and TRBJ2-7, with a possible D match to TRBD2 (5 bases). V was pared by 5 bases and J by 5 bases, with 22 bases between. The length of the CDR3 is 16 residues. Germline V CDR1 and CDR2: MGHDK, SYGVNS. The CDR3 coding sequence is TGTGCCAGCAGTCCCTCCCGGCTTCCCGGGGTAGACGAGCAGTACTTC. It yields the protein CASSPSRLPGVDEQYF.

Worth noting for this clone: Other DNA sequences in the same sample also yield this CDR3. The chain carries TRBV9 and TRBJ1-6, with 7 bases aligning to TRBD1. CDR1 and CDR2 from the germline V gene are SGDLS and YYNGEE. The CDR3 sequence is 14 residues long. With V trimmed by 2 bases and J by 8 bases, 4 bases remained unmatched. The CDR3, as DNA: TGTGCCAGCAGCGTGACAGGGAACGATTCACCCCTCCACTTT. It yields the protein CASSVTGNDSPLHF.

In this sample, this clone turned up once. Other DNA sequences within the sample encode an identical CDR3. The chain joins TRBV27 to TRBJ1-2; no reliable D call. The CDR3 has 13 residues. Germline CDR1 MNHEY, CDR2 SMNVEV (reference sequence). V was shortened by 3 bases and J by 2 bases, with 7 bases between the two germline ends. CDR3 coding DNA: TGTGCCAGCAGTTTTGGCGGGAACTATGGCTACACCTTC. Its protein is CASSFGGNYGYTF.

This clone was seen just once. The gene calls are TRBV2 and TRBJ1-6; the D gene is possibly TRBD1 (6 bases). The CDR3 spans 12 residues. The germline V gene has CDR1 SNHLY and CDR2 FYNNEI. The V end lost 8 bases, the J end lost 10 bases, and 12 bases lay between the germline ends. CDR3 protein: CASWEGGSPLHF. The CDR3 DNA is TGTGCCAGCTGGGAAGGGGGATCACCCCTCCACTTT.

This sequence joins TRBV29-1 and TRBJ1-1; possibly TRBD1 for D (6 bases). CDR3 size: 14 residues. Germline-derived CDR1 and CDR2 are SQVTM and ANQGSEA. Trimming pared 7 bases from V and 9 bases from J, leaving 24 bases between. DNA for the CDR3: TGCAGCGCCCGGGGGCGGCAGGCAGTAACTCAAGCTTTCTTT. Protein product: CSARGRQAVTQAFF.

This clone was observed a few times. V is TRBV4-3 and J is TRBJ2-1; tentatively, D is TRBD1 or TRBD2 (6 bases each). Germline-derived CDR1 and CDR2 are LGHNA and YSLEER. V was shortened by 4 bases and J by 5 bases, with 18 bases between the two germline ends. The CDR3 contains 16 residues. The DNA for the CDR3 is TGCGCCAGCAGCCGCTACGTAAGGGGGGATAACAATGAGCAGTTCTTC. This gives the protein CASSRYVRGDNNEQFF.

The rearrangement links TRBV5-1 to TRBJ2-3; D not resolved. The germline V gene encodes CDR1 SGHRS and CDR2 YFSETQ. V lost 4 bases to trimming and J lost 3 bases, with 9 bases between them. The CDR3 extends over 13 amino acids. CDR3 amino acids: CASSPPSTDTQYF. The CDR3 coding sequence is TGCGCCAGCAGCCCCCCTAGTACAGATACGCAGTATTTT.

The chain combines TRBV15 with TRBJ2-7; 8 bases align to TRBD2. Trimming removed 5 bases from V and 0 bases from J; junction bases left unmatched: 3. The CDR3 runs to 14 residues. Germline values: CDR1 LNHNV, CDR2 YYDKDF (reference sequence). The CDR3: CATSVSGVSYEQYF. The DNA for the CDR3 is TGTGCCACCAGCGTTAGCGGGGTCTCCTACGAGCAGTACTTC. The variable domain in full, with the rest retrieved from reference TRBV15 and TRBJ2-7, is DAMVIQNPRYQVTQFGKPVTLSCSQTLNHNVMYWYQQKSSQAPKLLFHYYDKDFNNEADTPDNFQSRRPNTSFCFLDIRSPGLGDTAMYLCATSVSGVSYEQYFGPGTRLTVT.

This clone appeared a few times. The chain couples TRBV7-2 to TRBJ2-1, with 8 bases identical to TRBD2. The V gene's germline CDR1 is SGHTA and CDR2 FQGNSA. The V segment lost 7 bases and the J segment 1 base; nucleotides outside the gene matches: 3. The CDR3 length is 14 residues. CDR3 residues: CASKAGGSYNEQFF. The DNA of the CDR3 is TGTGCCAGCAAGGCGGGGGGTTCCTACAATGAGCAGTTCTTC.

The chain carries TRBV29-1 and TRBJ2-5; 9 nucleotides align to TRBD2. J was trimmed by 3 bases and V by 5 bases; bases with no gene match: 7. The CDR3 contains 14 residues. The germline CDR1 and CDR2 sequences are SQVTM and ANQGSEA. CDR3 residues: CSVNSGGRKETQYF. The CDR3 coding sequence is TGCAGCGTTAACAGCGGGGGGCGCAAAGAGACCCAGTACTTC.

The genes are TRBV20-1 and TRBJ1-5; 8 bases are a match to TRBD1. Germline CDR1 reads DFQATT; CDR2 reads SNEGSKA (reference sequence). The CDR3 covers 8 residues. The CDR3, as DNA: TGCAGGGACGGACAGGGGCATTTT. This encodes CRDGQGHF.

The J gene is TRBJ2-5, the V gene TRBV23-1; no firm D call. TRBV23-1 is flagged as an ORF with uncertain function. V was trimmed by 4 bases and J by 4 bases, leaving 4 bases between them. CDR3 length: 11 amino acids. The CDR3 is CASSRGETQYF. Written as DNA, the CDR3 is TGCGCCAGCAGTCGGGGAGAGACCCAGTACTTC.

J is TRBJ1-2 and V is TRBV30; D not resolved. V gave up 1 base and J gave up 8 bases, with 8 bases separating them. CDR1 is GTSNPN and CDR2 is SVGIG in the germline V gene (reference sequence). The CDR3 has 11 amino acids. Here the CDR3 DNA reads TGTGCCTGGAGTGCCTTAGGCGGCTACACCTTC. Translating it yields CAWSALGGYTF.

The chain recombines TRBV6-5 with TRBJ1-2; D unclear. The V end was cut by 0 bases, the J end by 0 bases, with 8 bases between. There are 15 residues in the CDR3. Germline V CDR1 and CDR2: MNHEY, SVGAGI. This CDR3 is CASSYSPDSNYGYTF. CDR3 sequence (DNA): TGTGCCAGCAGTTACTCCCCAGATTCTAACTATGGCTACACCTTC.

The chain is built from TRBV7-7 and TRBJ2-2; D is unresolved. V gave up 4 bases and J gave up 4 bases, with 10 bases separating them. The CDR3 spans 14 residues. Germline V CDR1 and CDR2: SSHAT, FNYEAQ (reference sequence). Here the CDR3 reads CASSSQPLTGELFF. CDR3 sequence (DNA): TGTGCCAGCAGCTCCCAACCTCTCACCGGGGAGCTGTTTTTT.

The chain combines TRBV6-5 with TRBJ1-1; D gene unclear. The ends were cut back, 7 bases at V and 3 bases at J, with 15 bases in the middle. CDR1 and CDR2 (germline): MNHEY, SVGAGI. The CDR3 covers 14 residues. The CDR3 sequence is CASKTGVGDTEAFF. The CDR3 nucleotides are TGTGCCAGCAAAACCGGAGTAGGAGACACTGAAGCTTTCTTT.

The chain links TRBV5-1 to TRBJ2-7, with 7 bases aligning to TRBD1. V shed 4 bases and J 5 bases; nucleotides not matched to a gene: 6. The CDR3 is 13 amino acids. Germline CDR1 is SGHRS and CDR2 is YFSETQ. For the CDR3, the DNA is TGCGCCAGCAGCCTCGGGGACAGCGACGAGCAGTACTTC. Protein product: CASSLGDSDEQYF.

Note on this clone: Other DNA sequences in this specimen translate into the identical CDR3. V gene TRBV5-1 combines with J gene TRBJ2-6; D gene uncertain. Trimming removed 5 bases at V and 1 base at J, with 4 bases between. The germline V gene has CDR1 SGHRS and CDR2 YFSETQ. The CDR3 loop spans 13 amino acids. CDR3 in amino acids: CASRDSGANVLTF. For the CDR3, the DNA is TGCGCCAGCAGGGATTCTGGGGCCAACGTCCTGACTTTC.

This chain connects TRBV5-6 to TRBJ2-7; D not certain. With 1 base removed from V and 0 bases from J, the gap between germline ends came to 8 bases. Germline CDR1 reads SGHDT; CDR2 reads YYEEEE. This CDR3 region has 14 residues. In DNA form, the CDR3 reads TGTGCCAGCAGCTTGTACAGTGTCTCCTACGAGCAGTACTTC. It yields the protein CASSLYSVSYEQYF.

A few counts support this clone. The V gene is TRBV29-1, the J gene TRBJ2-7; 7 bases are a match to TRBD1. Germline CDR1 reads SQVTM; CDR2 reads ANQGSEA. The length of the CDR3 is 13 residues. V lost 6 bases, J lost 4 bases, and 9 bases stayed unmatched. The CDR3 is CSVATGTAYEQYF. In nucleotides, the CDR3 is TGCAGCGTCGCGACCGGGACAGCATACGAGCAGTACTTC.

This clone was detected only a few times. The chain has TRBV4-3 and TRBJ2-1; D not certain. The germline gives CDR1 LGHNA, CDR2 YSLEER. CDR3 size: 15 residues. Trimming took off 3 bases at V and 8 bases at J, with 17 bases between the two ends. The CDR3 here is CASSQTRAVRYEQFF. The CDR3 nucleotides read TGCGCCAGCAGCCAGACACGGGCCGTGCGCTATGAGCAGTTCTTC.

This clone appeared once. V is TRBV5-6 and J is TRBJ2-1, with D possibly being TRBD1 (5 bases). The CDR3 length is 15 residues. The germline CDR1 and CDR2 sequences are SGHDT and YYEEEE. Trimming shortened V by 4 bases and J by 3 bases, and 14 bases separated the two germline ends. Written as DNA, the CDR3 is TGTGCCAGCAGCCCCATGGAAGGGGACTACAATGAGCAGTTCTTC. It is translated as CASSPMEGDYNEQFF.

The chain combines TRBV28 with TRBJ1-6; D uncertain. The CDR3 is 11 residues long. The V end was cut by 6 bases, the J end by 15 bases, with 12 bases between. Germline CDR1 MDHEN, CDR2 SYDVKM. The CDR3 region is CASRQKQLLHF. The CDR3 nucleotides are TGTGCCAGCAGGCAAAAACAACTCCTCCACTTT.

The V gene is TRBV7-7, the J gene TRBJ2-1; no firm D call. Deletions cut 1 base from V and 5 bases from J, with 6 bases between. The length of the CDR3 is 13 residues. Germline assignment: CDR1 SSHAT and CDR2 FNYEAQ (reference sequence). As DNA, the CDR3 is TGTGCCAGCAGCTTAGACCGGAACAATGAGCAGTTCTTC. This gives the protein CASSLDRNNEQFF.

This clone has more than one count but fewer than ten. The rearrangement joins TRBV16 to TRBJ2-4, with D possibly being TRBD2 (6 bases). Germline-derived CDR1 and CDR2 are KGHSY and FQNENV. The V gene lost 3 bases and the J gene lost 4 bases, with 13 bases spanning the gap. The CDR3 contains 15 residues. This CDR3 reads CASSQTHGGKNIQYF. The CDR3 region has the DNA TGTGCCAGCAGCCAGACCCACGGGGGTAAAAACATTCAGTACTTC.

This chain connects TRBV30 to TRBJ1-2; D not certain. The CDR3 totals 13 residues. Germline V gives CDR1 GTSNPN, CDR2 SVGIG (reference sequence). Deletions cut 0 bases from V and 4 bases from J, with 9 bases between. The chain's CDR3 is CAWSVRTIYGYTF. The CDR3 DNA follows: TGTGCCTGGAGTGTACGCACTATCTATGGCTACACCTTC. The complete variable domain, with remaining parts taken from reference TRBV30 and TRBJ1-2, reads SQTIHQWPATLVQPVGSPLSLECTVEGTSNPNLYWYRQAAGRGLQLLFYSVGIGQISSEVPQNLSASRPQDRQFILSSKKLLLSDSGFYLCAWSVRTIYGYTFGSGTRLTVV.

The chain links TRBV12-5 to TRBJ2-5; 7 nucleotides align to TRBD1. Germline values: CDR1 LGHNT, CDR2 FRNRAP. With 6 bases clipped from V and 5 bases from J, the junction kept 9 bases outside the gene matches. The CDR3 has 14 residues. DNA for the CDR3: TGTGCTAGTGGACTGACAGGGTCGTGGGAGACCCAGTACTTC. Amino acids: CASGLTGSWETQYF. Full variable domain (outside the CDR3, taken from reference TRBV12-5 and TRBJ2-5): DARVTQTPRHKVTEMGQEVTMRCQPILGHNTVFWYRQTMMQGLELLAYFRNRAPLDDSGMPKDRFSAEMPDATLATLKIQPSEPRDSAVYFCASGLTGSWETQYFGPGTRLLVL.

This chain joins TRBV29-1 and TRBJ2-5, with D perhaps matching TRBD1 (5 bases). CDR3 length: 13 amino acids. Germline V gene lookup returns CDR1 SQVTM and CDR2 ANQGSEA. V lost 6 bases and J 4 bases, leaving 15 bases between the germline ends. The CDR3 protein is CSVGQALRETQYF. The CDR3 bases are TGCAGCGTGGGGCAGGCTCTTCGAGAGACCCAGTACTTC.

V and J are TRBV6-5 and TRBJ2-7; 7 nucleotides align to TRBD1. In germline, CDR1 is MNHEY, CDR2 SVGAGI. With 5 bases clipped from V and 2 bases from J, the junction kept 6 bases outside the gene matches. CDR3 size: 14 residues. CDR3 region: CASSPRDSTYEQYF. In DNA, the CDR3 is TGTGCCAGCAGTCCGAGGGACAGCACCTACGAGCAGTACTTC.

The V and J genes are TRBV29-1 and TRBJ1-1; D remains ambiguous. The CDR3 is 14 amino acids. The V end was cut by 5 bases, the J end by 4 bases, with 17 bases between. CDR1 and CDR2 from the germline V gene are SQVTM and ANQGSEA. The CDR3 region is CSVSLGRWSTEAFF. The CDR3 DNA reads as TGCAGCGTTTCCTTGGGGAGGTGGAGCACTGAAGCTTTCTTT.

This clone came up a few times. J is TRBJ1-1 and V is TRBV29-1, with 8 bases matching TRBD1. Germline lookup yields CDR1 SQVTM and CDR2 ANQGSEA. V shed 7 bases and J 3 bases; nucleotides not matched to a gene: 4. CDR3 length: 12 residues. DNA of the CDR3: TGCAGCGCGTACAGGGGGGACACTGAAGCTTTCTTT. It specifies CSAYRGDTEAFF.